The 8 T cell receptor beta chains listed next were all sequenced from one sample in a study of patients with pleural tuberculosis. MiXCR, applied by TCRdb to the reads, yields one record per CDR3 protein. This table holds some 48,000 distinct CDR3 sequences, approximately 7.9% found once. These receptors all stem from a human donor with pleural tuberculosis.

This clonotype has just a few counts. This may be a read error, as it is one base from a much larger clone. DNA for the CDR3: TGTGCCAGCAGTGCGGGGAACTATGGCTACGCCTTC. This translates into CASSAGNYGYAF. The rearrangement joins TRBV2 to TRBJ1-2; no clear D gene. Per the germline V gene, CDR1 is SNHLY and CDR2 is FYNNEI. This CDR3 has 12 residues.

CDR3 in DNA: TGCGCCAGCAGCCAAGTAACCTCATCCTACGAGCAGTACTTC. It codes for CASSQVTSSYEQYF. This chain links TRBV4-1 with TRBJ2-7, with D unclear. The CDR3 is 14 residues long. V lost 1 base and J lost 1, with 8 bases in between. Looked up from germline, CDR1 is MGHRA and CDR2 is YSYEKL.

This clonotype was recorded many times. The V gene is TRBV3-1, the J gene TRBJ1-4, with D perhaps TRBD1 (6 bases). V lost 3 bases and J lost 3, with 8 bases in between. The CDR3 length is 14 residues. The germline V gene has CDR1 LGHDT and CDR2 YNNKEL (reference sequence). The CDR3 loop is CASSQDRANEKLFF. In DNA form, the CDR3 reads TGTGCCAGCAGCCAGGACAGAGCTAATGAAAAACTGTTTTTT.

This clonotype was seen repeatedly, ten times or more. The chain is built from TRBV7-8 and TRBJ2-3; TRBD2 is a possible D gene (6 bases). Trimming cost V 6 bases and J 2 bases, with 12 bases left between them. The CDR3 runs to 14 residues. Germline V lookup: CDR1 SGHVS, CDR2 FQNEAQ. The chain's CDR3 is CASSGTENTDTQYF. CDR3 sequence (DNA): TGTGCCAGCAGTGGGACTGAAAACACAGATACGCAGTATTTT.

The sample holds a few counts of this clonotype. The chain is built from TRBV29-1 and TRBJ2-1; no clear D. Trimming stripped 6 bases from V and 2 bases from J, with 14 bases between. The CDR3 loop spans 14 amino acids. Germline CDR1 is SQVTM and CDR2 is ANQGSEA. The CDR3 here is CSVEKGKAYNEQFF. The CDR3 DNA sequence: TGCAGCGTCGAAAAGGGTAAAGCCTACAATGAGCAGTTCTTC.

This clonotype has a count of ten or more. The chain is built from TRBV11-2 and TRBJ2-7; D might be TRBD2 (6 bases). The CDR3 is 14 residues long. Germline-derived CDR1 and CDR2 are SGHAT and FQNNGV. V lost 3 bases, J lost 0 bases, and 9 bases lay in between. The CDR3 DNA follows: TGTGCCAGCAGCTTTATCGGGAGCTCCTACGAGCAGTACTTC. Amino acids: CASSFIGSSYEQYF.

This clonotype showed up many times. The chain uses TRBV6-1 and TRBJ2-1; D unclear. This CDR3 region has 12 residues. Trimming left V 2 bases short and J 8 bases short, with 7 bases between. Germline V gene lookup returns CDR1 MNHNS and CDR2 SASEGT. The CDR3 nucleotides read TGTGCCAGCAGTGAATTAGGCTATGAGCAGTTCTTC. Amino acid sequence: CASSELGYEQFF.

This clonotype was counted many times. The V gene is TRBV27, the J gene TRBJ1-5, with D perhaps matching TRBD1 (5 bases). Trimming left V 6 bases short and J 3 bases short, with 12 bases between. The length of the CDR3 is 14 residues. Germline V CDR1 and CDR2: MNHEY, SMNVEV (reference sequence). The CDR3, as DNA: TGTGCCAGCAGCCTGCAGGGCCCCAATCAGCCCCAGCATTTT. This sequence encodes CASSLQGPNQPQHF.